This T cell receptor (beta chain) was captured in a study of blood T cell repertoires in COVID-19. The repertoire was sequenced with immunoSEQ multiplex PCR; TCRdb's copy has only in-frame clones and lacks some. Of roughly 120,000 clones listed, 74% are singletons. The V gene's germline CDR1 is SEHNR and CDR2 FQNEAQ (reference sequence). The CDR3 spans 17 residues. V was clipped by 3 bases and J by 4 bases, with 18 bases between them. The receptor's source is a man aged 80 or over with COVID-19, enrolled during active disease. The rearrangement links TRBV7-9 to TRBJ1-4, with D possibly TRBD1 on 5 matching bases. The sample was peripheral blood. CDR3 region: CASSLGSWGAGNEKLFF. The CDR3 nucleotides are TGTGCCAGCAGCTTGGGTTCGTGGGGCGCCGGTAATGAAAAACTGTTTTTT.